Below, 24 T cell receptor beta chains from the same sample are listed, as sequenced in a study of blood T cell repertoires in COVID-19. Generated by immunoSEQ multiplex PCR, the TCRdb table keeps only in-frame clones and is missing some. The sample contains about 39,000 clones, approximately 89% of which appear only once. The sample comprised peripheral blood. These receptors originate from a man aged 50 or older with active COVID-19.

The chain links TRBV5-6 to TRBJ2-1; maybe TRBD2 (5 bases). The CDR3 is 16 residues long. Trimming stripped 1 base from V and 6 bases from J, with 17 bases between. Per germline, CDR1 SGHDT and CDR2 YYEEEE. CDR3 amino acids: CASSLRSDFFSNEQFF. Here the CDR3 DNA reads TGTGCCAGCAGCTTGAGGTCGGACTTTTTCTCCAATGAGCAGTTCTTC.

The rearrangement joins TRBV5-1 to TRBJ2-1, with a weak D call TRBD2 (5 bases). This CDR3 contains 15 residues. Germline CDR1 SGHRS, CDR2 YFSETQ. V was pared by 7 bases and J by 9 bases, with 23 bases between. The CDR3 loop reads CASGLLGISEGEQFF. The CDR3 nucleotides read TGCGCCAGCGGTTTACTCGGGATCTCTGAGGGTGAGCAGTTCTTC.

The chain has TRBV6-5 and TRBJ1-2, with 12 nucleotides matching TRBD1. Trimming cost V 2 bases and J 6 bases; bases outside gene matches: 4. This CDR3 has 15 residues. The germline V gene has CDR1 MNHEY and CDR2 SVGAGI. CDR3 DNA: TGTGCCAGCAGTTACGGGGACAGGGGGCGGGATGGCTACACCTTC. Its protein product is CASSYGDRGRDGYTF.

This clone was seen a few times. The chain uses TRBV7-2 and TRBJ1-2; TRBD1 agrees at 8 bases. The V and J ends lost 5 bases and 5 bases, in that order; junction bases with no gene match: 10. The CDR3 runs 15 residues. CDR1 is SGHTA and CDR2 is FQGNSA in the germline V gene. CDR3 sequence (DNA): TGTGCCAGCAGCCCCCGGACAGGGTCAGAGTATGGCTACACCTTC. Protein sequence: CASSPRTGSEYGYTF.

The CDR3 reads CASRSPGETEAFF. For the CDR3, the DNA is TGTGCCAGCAGGTCCCCAGGGGAAACTGAAGCTTTCTTT. The chain couples TRBV6-5 to TRBJ1-1; possible D gene TRBD1, 6 bases. The germline CDR1 and CDR2 sequences are MNHEY and SVGAGI. CDR3 length: 13 amino acids. Trimming cost V 6 bases and J 5 bases, with 13 bases left between them.

This chain uses TRBV5-1 with TRBJ1-1, with 7 bases fitting TRBD1. Trimming at V came to 2 bases and at J to 2 bases, leaving 3 bases not matched to a gene. Germline V gene data show CDR1 as SGHRS and CDR2 as YFSETQ. CDR3 length: 14 amino acids. CDR3 sequence: CASSLTGENTEAFF. In DNA form, the CDR3 reads TGCGCCAGCAGCTTAACAGGGGAAAACACTGAAGCTTTCTTT.

The rearrangement uses TRBV6-5 and TRBJ2-7, with D perhaps TRBD1 (6 bases). V lost 5 bases and J 5 bases, leaving 16 bases between the germline ends. The CDR3 has 14 amino acids. The V gene's germline CDR1 is MNHEY and CDR2 SVGAGI. The CDR3 DNA reads TGTGCCAGCAGTCTCAGGGACATAAGGGACGAGCAGTACTTC. Translation: CASSLRDIRDEQYF.

This chain links TRBV7-9 with TRBJ2-6, with 8 bases identical to TRBD1. CDR1 is SEHNR and CDR2 is FQNEAQ in the germline V gene (reference sequence). V gave up 5 bases and J gave up 0 bases; unmatched junction bases: 6. There are 17 residues in the CDR3. The CDR3, as DNA: TGTGCCAGCAGCGTCAGGGGGCTCAGCTCTGGGGCCAACGTCCTGACTTTC. Protein: CASSVRGLSSGANVLTF.

The chain carries TRBV5-4 and TRBJ1-2; the D is unclear. The length of the CDR3 is 13 residues. Trimming cost V 2 bases and J 4 bases, with 9 bases left between them. The germline V gene encodes CDR1 SGHNT and CDR2 YYREEE (reference sequence). For the CDR3, the DNA is TGTGCCAGCAGCTTTGTAGGAGCCTATGGCTACACCTTC. Its translation: CASSFVGAYGYTF.

This sequence joins TRBV13 and TRBJ2-1; TRBD1 matches 9 bases. The germline CDR1 and CDR2 sequences are PRHDT and FYEKMQ (reference sequence). Losses at the gene ends were 2 bases for V and 6 bases for J; bases not matched to a gene: 8. The CDR3 is made up of 16 amino acids. CDR3 in DNA: TGTGCCAGCAGCTTATTAGGGACAGGGCTTTCCAATGAGCAGTTCTTC. It yields the protein CASSLLGTGLSNEQFF.

The V and J genes are TRBV5-3 and TRBJ2-3; D may be TRBD2 (6 bases). TRBV5-3 is annotated as an ORF whose role is uncertain. The CDR3 loop spans 8 amino acids. As DNA, the CDR3 is TGTGGGAGGGGCACGCAGTATTTT. This encodes CGRGTQYF.

The rearrangement uses TRBV15 and TRBJ2-1; perhaps TRBD2 as D (6 bases). The CDR3 is made up of 14 amino acids. The germline V and J ends were trimmed by 6 bases and 6 bases, with 15 bases remaining between them. Germline CDR1 is LNHNV and CDR2 is YYDKDF (reference sequence). The CDR3 sequence: CATRMAGYSNEQFF. CDR3 DNA sequence: TGTGCCACCAGGATGGCGGGGTATAGCAATGAGCAGTTCTTC.

The chain uses TRBV7-2 and TRBJ1-1, with a tentative D call TRBD1 (5 bases). The germline V gene has CDR1 SGHTA and CDR2 FQGNSA. CDR3 size: 15 residues. Trimming took 5 bases from V and 1 from J, leaving 14 bases between them. The CDR3 region has the DNA TGTGCCAGCAGCCTATACGGGGGTCCGAACACTGAAGCTTTCTTT. Translating it yields CASSLYGGPNTEAFF.

The chain has TRBV7-6 and TRBJ2-5, with D possibly matching TRBD2 (5 bases). This CDR3 contains 15 residues. Germline CDR1 and CDR2: SGHVS and FNYEAQ. The ends were cut back, 4 bases at V and 4 bases at J, with 16 bases in the middle. This CDR3 reads CASSSDLLGGETQYF. The CDR3 region has the DNA TGTGCCAGCAGCTCCGATCTCCTTGGAGGAGAGACCCAGTACTTC.

The rearrangement uses TRBV15 and TRBJ2-7, with D unresolved. The CDR3 runs 15 residues. V lost 0 bases and J lost 0, with 9 bases in between. Germline CDR1 and CDR2: LNHNV and YYDKDF (reference sequence). The CDR3 loop is CATSRDGLFSYEQYF. The CDR3 DNA is TGTGCCACCAGCAGAGATGGGCTATTCTCCTACGAGCAGTACTTC.

The chain combines TRBV11-2 with TRBJ2-3; maybe TRBD2 (5 bases). CDR1 SGHAT and CDR2 FQNNGV come from the germline V gene. CDR3 length: 11 residues. V shed 4 bases and J shed 6 bases, with 5 bases lying between them. CDR3: CASSSGDTQYF. The CDR3 nucleotides read TGTGCCAGCAGCTCGGGGGATACGCAGTATTTT.

The gene calls are TRBV19 and TRBJ2-5; possible D gene TRBD1, 5 bases. CDR3 length: 15 residues. Germline V CDR1 and CDR2: LNHDA, SQIVND (reference sequence). Trimming stripped 3 bases from V and 4 bases from J, with 15 bases between. The CDR3 protein is CASSISTGLGETQYF. DNA for the CDR3: TGTGCCAGTAGTATTTCCACAGGCCTGGGAGAGACCCAGTACTTC. Full variable domain (outside the CDR3, taken from reference TRBV19 and TRBJ2-5): DGGITQSPKYLFRKEGQNVTLSCEQNLNHDAMYWYRQDPGQGLRLIYYSQIVNDFQKGDIAEGYSVSREKKESFPLTVTSAQKNPTAFYLCASSISTGLGETQYFGPGTRLLVL.

Only one count was recorded for this clone. J is TRBJ1-2 and V is TRBV6-6; 7 bases fit TRBD1. V was clipped by 0 bases and J by 4 bases; unmatched bases: 8. The CDR3 runs 16 residues. Germline V gene sequence: CDR1 MNHNY, CDR2 SVGAGI (reference sequence). CDR3 sequence reads: CASSYSEGAGGYGYTF. The CDR3 DNA reads TGTGCCAGCAGTTACTCCGAGGGTGCAGGGGGCTATGGCTACACCTTC.

The chain employs TRBV12-3 or TRBV12-4 and TRBJ2-5; D is perhaps TRBD2 (6 bases). The CDR3 runs to 13 residues. V was shortened by 5 bases and J by 5 bases, with 12 bases between the two germline ends. CDR3 DNA: TGTGCCAGCAGTCGGGGGAATGGGGAGACCCAGTACTTC. It yields the protein CASSRGNGETQYF.

V usage is TRBV4-2 and J usage is TRBJ2-2, with TRBD2 identical over 12 bases. CDR3 size: 17 residues. V was pared by 2 bases and J by 7 bases, with 8 bases of the junction left unmatched. Per germline, CDR1 LGHNA and CDR2 YNFKEQ. CDR3 sequence (DNA): TGTGCCAGCAGCCAAAGCGGTACTAGCGGGGGGAACGGGGAGCTGTTTTTT. This translates into CASSQSGTSGGNGELFF.

This sequence joins TRBV30 and TRBJ2-1; TRBD1 is a possible D gene (5 bases). The CDR3 is made up of 12 amino acids. The germline gives CDR1 GTSNPN, CDR2 SVGIG (reference sequence). V was trimmed by 0 bases and J by 5 bases, leaving 5 bases between them. CDR3 nucleotide sequence: TGTGCCTGGAGTGTACAGGACAATGAGCAGTTCTTC. As protein: CAWSVQDNEQFF.

The gene calls are TRBV5-8 and TRBJ1-5; D call uncertain. V gave up 5 bases and J gave up 3 bases, with 12 bases separating them. CDR1 SGHTS and CDR2 YDEGEE come from the germline V gene. The CDR3 loop spans 14 amino acids. Written as DNA, the CDR3 is TGTGCCAGCAGGCGGCACGGTAACAATCAGCCCCAGCATTTT. It yields the protein CASRRHGNNQPQHF.

The V call is TRBV6-2 or TRBV6-3, the J call TRBJ1-2; D is undetermined. V lost 2 bases to trimming and J lost 2 bases, with 9 bases between them. The CDR3 extends over 14 amino acids. Germline CDR1 MNHEY, CDR2 SVGEGT. CDR3 loop: CASSYGPGNYGYTF. The CDR3 DNA reads as TGTGCCAGCAGTTACGGGCCGGGAAACTATGGCTACACCTTC.

This chain joins TRBV27 and TRBJ1-5; 8 nucleotides align to TRBD1. Germline V gene data show CDR1 as MNHEY and CDR2 as SMNVEV (reference sequence). V dropped 5 bases and J dropped 8; count of bases not matched to a gene: 2. This CDR3 comprises 12 residues. CDR3 sequence reads: CASSRTGKPQHF. For the CDR3, the DNA is TGTGCCAGCAGTCGGACAGGGAAGCCCCAGCATTTT.